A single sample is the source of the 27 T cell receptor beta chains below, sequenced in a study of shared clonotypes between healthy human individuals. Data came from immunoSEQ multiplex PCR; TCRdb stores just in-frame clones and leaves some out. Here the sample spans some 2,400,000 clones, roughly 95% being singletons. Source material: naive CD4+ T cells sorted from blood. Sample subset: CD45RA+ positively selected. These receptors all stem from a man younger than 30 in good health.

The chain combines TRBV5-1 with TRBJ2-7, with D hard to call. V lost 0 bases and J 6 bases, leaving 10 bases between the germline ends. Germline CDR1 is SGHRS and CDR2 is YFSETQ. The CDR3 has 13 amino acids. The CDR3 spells CASSLDPAGEQYF. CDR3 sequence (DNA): TGCGCCAGCAGCTTGGACCCCGCTGGCGAGCAGTACTTC. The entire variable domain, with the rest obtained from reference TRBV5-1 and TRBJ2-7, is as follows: KAGVTQTPRYLIKTRGQQVTLSCSPISGHRSVSWYQQTPGQGLQFLFEYFSETQRNKGNFPGRFSGRQFSNSRSEMNVSTLELGDSALYLCASSLDPAGEQYFGPGTRLTVT.

This CDR3 reads CASSYGDRADEAFF. CDR3 DNA sequence: TGCGCCAGCAGCTACGGGGACCGAGCAGATGAAGCTTTCTTT. The rearrangement links TRBV5-1 to TRBJ1-1; TRBD1 might be the D (5 bases). CDR1 is SGHRS, CDR2 YFSETQ, per germline. This CDR3 contains 14 residues. V was cut by 3 bases and J by 7 bases, with 16 bases left in between. The complete variable domain, with remaining parts taken from reference TRBV5-1 and TRBJ1-1, reads KAGVTQTPRYLIKTRGQQVTLSCSPISGHRSVSWYQQTPGQGLQFLFEYFSETQRNKGNFPGRFSGRQFSNSRSEMNVSTLELGDSALYLCASSYGDRADEAFFGQGTRLTVV.

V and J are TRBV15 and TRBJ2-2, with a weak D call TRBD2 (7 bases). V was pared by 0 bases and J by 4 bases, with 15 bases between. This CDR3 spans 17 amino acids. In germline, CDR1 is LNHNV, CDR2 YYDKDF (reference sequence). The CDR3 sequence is CATSRDFGGRGTGELFF. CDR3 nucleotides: TGTGCCACCAGCAGAGATTTCGGGGGGCGAGGCACCGGGGAGCTGTTTTTT.

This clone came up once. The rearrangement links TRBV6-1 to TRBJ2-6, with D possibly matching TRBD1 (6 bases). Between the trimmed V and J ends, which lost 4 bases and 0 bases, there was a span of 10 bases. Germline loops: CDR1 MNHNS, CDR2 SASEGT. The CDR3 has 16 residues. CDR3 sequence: CASSATGISGANVLTF. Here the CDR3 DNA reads TGTGCCAGCAGTGCCACAGGGATCTCTGGGGCCAACGTCCTGACTTTC.

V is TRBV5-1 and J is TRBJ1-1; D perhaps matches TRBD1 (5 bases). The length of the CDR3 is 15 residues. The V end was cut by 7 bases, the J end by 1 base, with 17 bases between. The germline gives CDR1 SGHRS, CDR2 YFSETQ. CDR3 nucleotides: TGCGCCAGCGCCTCCTCGGTGGGGGGGAACACTGAAGCTTTCTTT. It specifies CASASSVGGNTEAFF.

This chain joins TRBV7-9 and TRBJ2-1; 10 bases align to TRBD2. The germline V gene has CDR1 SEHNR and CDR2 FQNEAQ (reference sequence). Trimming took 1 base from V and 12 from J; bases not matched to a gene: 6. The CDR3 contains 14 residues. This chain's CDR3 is CASSLVTLAGAQFF. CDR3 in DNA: TGTGCCAGCAGCTTAGTAACGCTAGCGGGAGCGCAGTTCTTC.

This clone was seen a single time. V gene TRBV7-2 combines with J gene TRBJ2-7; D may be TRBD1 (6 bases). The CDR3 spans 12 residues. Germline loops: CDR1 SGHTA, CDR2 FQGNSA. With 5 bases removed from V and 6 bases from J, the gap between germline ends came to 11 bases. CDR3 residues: CASSLYRVEQYF. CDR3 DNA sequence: TGTGCCAGCAGCCTTTACAGGGTCGAGCAGTACTTC.

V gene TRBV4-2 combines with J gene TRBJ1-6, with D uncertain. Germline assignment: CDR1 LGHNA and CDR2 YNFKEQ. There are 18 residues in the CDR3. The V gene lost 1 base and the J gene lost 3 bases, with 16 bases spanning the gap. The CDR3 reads CASSQVPPDRNYNSPLHF. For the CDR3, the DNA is TGTGCCAGCAGCCAAGTGCCACCGGACCGCAACTATAATTCACCCCTCCACTTT.

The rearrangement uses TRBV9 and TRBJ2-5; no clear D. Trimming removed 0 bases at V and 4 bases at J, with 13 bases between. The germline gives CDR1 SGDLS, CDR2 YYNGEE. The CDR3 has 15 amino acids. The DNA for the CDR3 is TGTGCCAGCAGCGTAGGGGGTCGGTCCTCAGAGACCCAGTACTTC. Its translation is CASSVGGRSSETQYF.

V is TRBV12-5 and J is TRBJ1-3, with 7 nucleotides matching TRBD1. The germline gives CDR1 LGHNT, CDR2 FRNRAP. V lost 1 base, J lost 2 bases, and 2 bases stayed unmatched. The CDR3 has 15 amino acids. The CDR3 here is CASGLEDRAGNTIYF. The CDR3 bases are TGTGCTAGTGGTTTGGAAGACAGGGCTGGAAACACCATATATTTT.

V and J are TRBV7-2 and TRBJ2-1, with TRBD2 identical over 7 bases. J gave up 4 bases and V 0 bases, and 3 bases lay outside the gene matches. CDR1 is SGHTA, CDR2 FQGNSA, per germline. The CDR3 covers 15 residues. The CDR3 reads CASSLASSGYNEQFF. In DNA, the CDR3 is TGTGCCAGCAGCTTAGCTTCTAGCGGATACAATGAGCAGTTCTTC.

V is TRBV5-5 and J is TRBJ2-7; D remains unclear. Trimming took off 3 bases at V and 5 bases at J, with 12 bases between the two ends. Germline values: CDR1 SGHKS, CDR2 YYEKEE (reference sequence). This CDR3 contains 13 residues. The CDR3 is CASSSRASNEQYF. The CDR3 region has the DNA TGTGCCAGCAGCTCCCGGGCCAGCAACGAGCAGTACTTC.

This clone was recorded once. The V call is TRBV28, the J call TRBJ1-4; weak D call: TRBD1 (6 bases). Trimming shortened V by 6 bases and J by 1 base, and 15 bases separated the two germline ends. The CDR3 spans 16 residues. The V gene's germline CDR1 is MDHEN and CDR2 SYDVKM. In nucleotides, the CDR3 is TGTGCCAGCAGCCCCTCCAGGACAGTAACTAATGAAAAACTGTTTTTT. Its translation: CASSPSRTVTNEKLFF.

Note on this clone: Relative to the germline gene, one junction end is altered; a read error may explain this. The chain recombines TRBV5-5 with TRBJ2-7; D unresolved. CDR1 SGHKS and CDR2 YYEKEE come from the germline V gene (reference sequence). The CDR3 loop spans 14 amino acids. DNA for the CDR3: TGTGCCAGCAGCCTCGGTGGCAGCTCCAACGAGCAGTACTTC. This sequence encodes CASSLGGSSNEQYF.

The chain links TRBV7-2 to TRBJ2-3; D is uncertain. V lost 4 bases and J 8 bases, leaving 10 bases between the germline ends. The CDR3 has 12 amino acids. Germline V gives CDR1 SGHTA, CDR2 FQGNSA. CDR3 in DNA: TGTGCCAGCAGCTCTTCCATGGGTACGCAGTATTTT. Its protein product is CASSSSMGTQYF.

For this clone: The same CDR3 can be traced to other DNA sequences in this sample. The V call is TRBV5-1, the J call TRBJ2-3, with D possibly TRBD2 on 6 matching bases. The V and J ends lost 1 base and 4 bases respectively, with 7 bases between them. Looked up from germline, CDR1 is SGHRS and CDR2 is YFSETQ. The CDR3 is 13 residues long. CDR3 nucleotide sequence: TGCGCCAGCAGCTTGTCGGGGGCAGATACGCAGTATTTT. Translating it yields CASSLSGADTQYF.

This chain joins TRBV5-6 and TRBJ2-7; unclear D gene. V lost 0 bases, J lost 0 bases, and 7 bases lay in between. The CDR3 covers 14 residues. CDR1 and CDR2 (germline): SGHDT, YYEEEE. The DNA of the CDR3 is TGTGCCAGCAGCTTGGCTGGCCGCTCCTACGAGCAGTACTTC. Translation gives CASSLAGRSYEQYF.

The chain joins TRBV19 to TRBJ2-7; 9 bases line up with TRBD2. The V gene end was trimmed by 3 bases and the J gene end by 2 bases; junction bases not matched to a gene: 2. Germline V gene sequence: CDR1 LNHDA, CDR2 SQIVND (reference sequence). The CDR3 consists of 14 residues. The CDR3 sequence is CASSMLAGAYEQYF. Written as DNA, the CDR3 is TGTGCCAGTAGTATGTTAGCGGGGGCCTACGAGCAGTACTTC. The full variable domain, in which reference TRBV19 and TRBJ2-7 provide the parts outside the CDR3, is DGGITQSPKYLFRKEGQNVTLSCEQNLNHDAMYWYRQDPGQGLRLIYYSQIVNDFQKGDIAEGYSVSREKKESFPLTVTSAQKNPTAFYLCASSMLAGAYEQYFGPGTRLTVT.

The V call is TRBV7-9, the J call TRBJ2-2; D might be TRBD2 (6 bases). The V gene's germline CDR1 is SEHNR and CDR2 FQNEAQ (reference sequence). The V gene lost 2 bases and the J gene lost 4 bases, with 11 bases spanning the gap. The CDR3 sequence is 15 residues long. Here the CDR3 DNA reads TGTGCCAGCAGCTTACCGGGAGTTGGCACCGGGGAGCTGTTTTTT. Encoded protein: CASSLPGVGTGELFF.

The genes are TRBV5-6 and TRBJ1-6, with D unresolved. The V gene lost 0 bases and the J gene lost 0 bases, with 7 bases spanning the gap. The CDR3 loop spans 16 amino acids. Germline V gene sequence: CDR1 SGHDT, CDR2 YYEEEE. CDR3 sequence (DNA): TGTGCCAGCAGCTTGGCCCAGAGCTCCTATAATTCACCCCTCCACTTT. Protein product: CASSLAQSSYNSPLHF.

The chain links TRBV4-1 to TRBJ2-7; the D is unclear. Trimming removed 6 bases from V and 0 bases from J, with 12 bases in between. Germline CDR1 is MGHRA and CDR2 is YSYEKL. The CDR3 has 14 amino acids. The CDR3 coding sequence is TGCGCCAGCAGTCTTGGTAGGGCCTCCTACGAGCAGTACTTC. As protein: CASSLGRASYEQYF.

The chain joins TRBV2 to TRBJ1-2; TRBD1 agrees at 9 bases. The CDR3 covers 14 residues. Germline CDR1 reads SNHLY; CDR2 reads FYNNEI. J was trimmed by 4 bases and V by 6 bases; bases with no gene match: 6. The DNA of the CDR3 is TGTGCCAGCAGGACCGGGACAGGGAGCTATGGCTACACCTTC. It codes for CASRTGTGSYGYTF.

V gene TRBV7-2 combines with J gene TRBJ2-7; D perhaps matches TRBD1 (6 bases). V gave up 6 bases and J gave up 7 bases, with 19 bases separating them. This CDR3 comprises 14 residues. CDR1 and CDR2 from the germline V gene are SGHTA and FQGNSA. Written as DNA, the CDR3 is TGTGCCAGCAGGGGCACGGTGACTCAGGGGGAGCAGTACTTC. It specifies CASRGTVTQGEQYF.

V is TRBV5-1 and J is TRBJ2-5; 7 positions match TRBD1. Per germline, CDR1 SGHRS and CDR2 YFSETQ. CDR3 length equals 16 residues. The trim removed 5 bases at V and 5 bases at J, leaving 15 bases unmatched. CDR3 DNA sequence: TGCGCCAGCAGGAGACAATCGACAGGGTACTTCGAGACCCAGTACTTC. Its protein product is CASRRQSTGYFETQYF.

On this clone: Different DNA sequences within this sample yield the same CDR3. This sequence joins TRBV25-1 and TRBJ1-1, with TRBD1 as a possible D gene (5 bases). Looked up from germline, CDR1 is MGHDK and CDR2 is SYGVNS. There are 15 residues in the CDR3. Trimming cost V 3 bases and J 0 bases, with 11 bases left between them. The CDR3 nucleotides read TGTGCCAGCAGTGAGACGGGACGGCTGAACACTGAAGCTTTCTTT. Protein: CASSETGRLNTEAFF.

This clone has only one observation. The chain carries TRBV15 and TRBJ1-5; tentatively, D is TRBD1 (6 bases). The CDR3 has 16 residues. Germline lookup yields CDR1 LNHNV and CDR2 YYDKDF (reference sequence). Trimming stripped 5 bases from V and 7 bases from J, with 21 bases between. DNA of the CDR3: TGTGCCACCAGCCTCCGGGACACTAAGGGTGGACAGCCCCAGCATTTT. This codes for CATSLRDTKGGQPQHF.

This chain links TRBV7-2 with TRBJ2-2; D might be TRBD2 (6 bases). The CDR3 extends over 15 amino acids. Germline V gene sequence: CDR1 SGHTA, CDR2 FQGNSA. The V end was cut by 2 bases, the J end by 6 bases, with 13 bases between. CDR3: CASSLYGRTPGELFF. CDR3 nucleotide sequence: TGTGCCAGCAGCTTATACGGGAGAACCCCCGGGGAGCTGTTTTTT.